The next 22 T cell receptor beta chains were all read from a single sample in a study of T cell responses to AZD1222 COVID-19 vaccine. The protocol was immunoSEQ multiplex PCR, while the TCRdb copy is restricted to in-frame clones and leaves out a portion. This table holds 150,000 to 200,000 clones, 88% found once. Sequenced material: peripheral blood, taken on day 0 of AZD1222 vaccination. These TCRs come from an adult in good health.

The chain links TRBV12-3 or TRBV12-4 to TRBJ2-3; D perhaps matches TRBD2 (7 bases). The V end was cut by 3 bases, the J end by 9 bases, with 13 bases between. The CDR3 is 13 residues long. CDR3 region: CASSFDEGGTQYF. Here the CDR3 DNA reads TGTGCCAGCAGTTTCGATGAGGGGGGGACGCAGTATTTT.

This chain links TRBV28 with TRBJ2-2; D is ambiguous. The CDR3 length is 15 residues. Trimming cost V 3 bases and J 5 bases, with 13 bases left between them. From germline, CDR1 is MDHEN and CDR2 SYDVKM. This chain's CDR3 is CASSLIAPRTGELFF. In DNA, the CDR3 is TGTGCCAGCAGTTTGATCGCCCCGAGAACCGGGGAGCTGTTTTTT. Complete variable domain (other parts from reference TRBV28 and TRBJ2-2): DVKVTQSSRYLVKRTGEKVFLECVQDMDHENMFWYRQDPGLGLRLIYFSYDVKMKEKGDIPEGYSVSREKKERFSLILESASTNQTSMYLCASSLIAPRTGELFFGEGSRLTVL.

This chain links TRBV2 with TRBJ1-4; tentative D call: TRBD1 (5 bases). This CDR3 has 14 amino acids. Between the trimmed V and J ends, which lost 6 bases and 8 bases, there was a span of 16 bases. CDR1 is SNHLY, CDR2 FYNNEI, per germline. CDR3 sequence reads: CASRGRAPGEKLFF. CDR3 DNA: TGTGCCAGCAGGGGCAGGGCTCCGGGGGAAAAACTGTTTTTT.

The genes are TRBV7-2 and TRBJ2-7; D might be TRBD2 (6 bases). CDR1 and CDR2 (germline): SGHTA, FQGNSA. Between the trimmed V and J ends, which lost 2 bases and 0 bases, there was a span of 11 bases. The CDR3 totals 15 residues. The CDR3 reads CASSLRGGDSYEQYF. The CDR3 nucleotides are TGTGCCAGCAGCTTACGGGGCGGGGACTCCTACGAGCAGTACTTC.

CDR3 sequence reads: CAWSVWAQGEGHYGYTF. The CDR3, as DNA: TGTGCCTGGAGTGTATGGGCCCAAGGAGAGGGACACTATGGCTACACCTTC. V gene TRBV30 combines with J gene TRBJ1-2; D is perhaps TRBD1 (5 bases). The germline gives CDR1 GTSNPN, CDR2 SVGIG (reference sequence). Trimming removed 0 bases from V and 3 bases from J, with 20 bases in between. The CDR3 contains 17 residues.

This chain joins TRBV11-2 and TRBJ2-3, with 8 bases matching TRBD2. The CDR3 contains 17 residues. The germline gives CDR1 SGHAT, CDR2 FQNNGV. V lost 5 bases and J lost 0; bases outside the gene matches: 10. The CDR3 coding sequence is TGTGCCAGCAGCCGAGAACTAGCGGTCTCTAGCACAGATACGCAGTATTTT. Translating it yields CASSRELAVSSTDTQYF.

V usage is TRBV7-9 and J usage is TRBJ1-2; the D is unclear. V dropped 3 bases and J dropped 10 bases, with 12 bases sitting between them. CDR1 SEHNR and CDR2 FQNEAQ come from the germline V gene (reference sequence). The CDR3 has 12 amino acids. The CDR3 DNA reads TGTGCCAGCAGCTTTAACGGTGCTCACTACACCTTC. It codes for CASSFNGAHYTF. The variable domain in full, completed from reference TRBV7-9 and TRBJ1-2, reads DTGVSQNPRHKITKRGQNVTFRCDPISEHNRLYWYRQTLGQGPEFLTYFQNEAQLEKSRLLSDRFSAERPKGSFSTLEIQRTEQGDSAMYLCASSFNGAHYTFGSGTRLTVV.

The chain carries TRBV7-6 and TRBJ2-7; 8 bases fit TRBD2. Germline V gene lookup returns CDR1 SGHVS and CDR2 FNYEAQ. Trimming took 4 bases from V and 1 from J; bases not matched to a gene: 15. CDR3 length equals 18 residues. CDR3 loop: CASSSSFGGLAGSYEQYF. CDR3 nucleotide sequence: TGTGCCAGCAGCTCTTCATTTGGGGGGCTAGCGGGTTCCTACGAGCAGTACTTC.

The CDR3 bases are TGTGCCACCGAAGACGGGGGGGGCGAGCAGTACTTC. The encoded protein is CATEDGGGEQYF. The chain employs TRBV24-1 and TRBJ2-7; 8 bases fit TRBD2. V lost 9 bases and J lost 6; bases outside the gene matches: 6. Germline CDR1 is KGHDR and CDR2 is SFDVKD. The CDR3 is 12 residues long.

This clone was recorded a few times. The chain has TRBV6-1 and TRBJ1-1; 10 bases are a match to TRBD1. Germline lookup yields CDR1 MNHNS and CDR2 SASEGT. V lost 4 bases to trimming and J lost 4 bases; unmatched junction nucleotides: 15. The CDR3 loop spans 18 amino acids. The CDR3 here is CASSGLPGQGYLVTEAFF. DNA for the CDR3: TGTGCCAGCAGTGGCCTCCCGGGACAGGGGTATCTTGTCACTGAAGCTTTCTTT.

V usage is TRBV28 and J usage is TRBJ2-7, with D maybe TRBD1 (6 bases). CDR3 length equals 14 residues. Trimming took 3 bases from V and 3 from J, leaving 12 bases between them. Per germline, CDR1 MDHEN and CDR2 SYDVKM. The CDR3: CASSLAGEVYEQYF. CDR3 nucleotides: TGTGCCAGCAGTTTGGCAGGGGAAGTCTACGAGCAGTACTTC.

V and J are TRBV4-2 and TRBJ2-7; 9 bases line up with TRBD2. The CDR3 contains 16 residues. Germline V gene lookup returns CDR1 LGHNA and CDR2 YNFKEQ. V dropped 2 bases and J dropped 3; count of bases not matched to a gene: 8. DNA of the CDR3: TGTGCCAGCAGCCAAACCGGGACTAGCAGTAACTACGAGCAGTACTTC. Translated: CASSQTGTSSNYEQYF.

The rearrangement uses TRBV11-3 and TRBJ2-3, with D unresolved. V was cut by 1 base and J by 5 bases, with 4 bases left in between. The CDR3 has 12 residues. The germline V gene encodes CDR1 SGHNT and CDR2 YENEEA. In nucleotides, the CDR3 is TGTGCCAGCAGCTTAGGCCAAGATACGCAGTATTTT. This codes for CASSLGQDTQYF.

The CDR3 sequence: CASSNLPTSGSYEQFF. Written as DNA, the CDR3 is TGTGCCAGCAGTAACCTCCCGACTAGCGGGAGTTATGAGCAGTTCTTC. This chain links TRBV6-2 or TRBV6-3 with TRBJ2-1, with 12 nucleotides matching TRBD2. The CDR3 contains 16 residues. J gave up 8 bases and V 5 bases, and 10 bases lay outside the gene matches. The germline gives CDR1 MNHEY, CDR2 SVGEGT.

CDR3 sequence (DNA): TGTGCCAGCAGCCGGGACAGGGCGGAGACCCAGTACTTC. As protein: CASSRDRAETQYF. V is TRBV5-4 and J is TRBJ2-5; TRBD1 agrees at 9 bases. In germline, CDR1 is SGHNT, CDR2 YYREEE (reference sequence). CDR3 size: 13 residues. The J segment lost 5 bases and the V segment lost 4 bases, leaving 3 bases of the junction unmatched.

The rearrangement uses TRBV4-3 and TRBJ1-1, with TRBD1 identical over 10 bases. CDR3 length: 15 residues. Per the germline V gene, CDR1 is LGHNA and CDR2 is YSLEER. Germline trimming cut 1 base from V and 7 bases from J; bases unmatched to any gene: 6. The CDR3 DNA reads TGCGCCAGCAGCCAAGGGGACAGGGGCTGGTTTGAAGCTTTCTTT. Its translation is CASSQGDRGWFEAFF.

V gene TRBV12-3 or TRBV12-4 combines with J gene TRBJ1-4; no reliable D call. V lost 1 base, J lost 7 bases, and 1 base lay in between. The CDR3 has 11 residues. CDR3 region: CASSLGEKLFF. The CDR3 nucleotides are TGTGCCAGCAGTTTAGGTGAAAAACTGTTTTTT.

V usage is TRBV4-2 and J usage is TRBJ2-2; maybe TRBD2 (6 bases). CDR1 is LGHNA, CDR2 YNFKEQ, per germline. The CDR3 length is 15 residues. Between the trimmed V and J ends, which lost 6 bases and 5 bases, there was a span of 16 bases. The CDR3 nucleotides are TGTGCCAGCAGAAGCAAAGCGGGTCTTACCGGGGAGCTGTTTTTT. It is translated as CASRSKAGLTGELFF.

The V gene is TRBV12-1, the J gene TRBJ2-2; the DNA was not used to check the table's D call, TRBD2. TRBV12-1 is shown as a pseudogene. CDR3 size: 16 residues. The CDR3 DNA follows: TGTGCCAGCAGCCGGGGGTGGGGCAGGGTGCCCGGGGAGCTGTTTTTT. It codes for CASSRGWGRVPGELFF.

The chain combines TRBV30 with TRBJ2-5; D not resolved. Per germline, CDR1 GTSNPN and CDR2 SVGIG (reference sequence). V was shortened by 2 bases and J by 5 bases, with 12 bases between the two germline ends. CDR3 length: 13 amino acids. The CDR3 region has the DNA TGTGCCTGGAGTATAAGTATGGGGGAGACCCAGTACTTC. Translated, it gives CAWSISMGETQYF.

The gene calls are TRBV27 and TRBJ1-5; the D is unclear. The CDR3 length is 13 residues. V was shortened by 3 bases and J by 3 bases, with 6 bases between the two germline ends. Germline V gene sequence: CDR1 MNHEY, CDR2 SMNVEV (reference sequence). CDR3 in amino acids: CASSFSDNQPQHF. The CDR3 nucleotides are TGTGCCAGCAGTTTCTCCGACAATCAGCCCCAGCATTTT.

CDR3 loop: CASYQRAVGWETQYF. The CDR3 coding sequence is TGTGCCAGCTATCAGAGGGCTGTAGGATGGGAGACCCAGTACTTC. The chain has TRBV9 and TRBJ2-5; possibly TRBD2 for D (5 bases). The CDR3 has 15 residues. The V gene lost 7 bases and the J gene lost 5 bases, with 21 bases spanning the gap. Germline V lookup: CDR1 SGDLS, CDR2 YYNGEE. The full variable domain, rest sourced from reference TRBV9 and TRBJ2-5, is DSGVTQTPKHLITATGQRVTLRCSPRSGDLSVYWYQQSLDQGLQFLIQYYNGEERAKGNILERFSAQQFPDLHSELNLSSLELGDSALYFCASYQRAVGWETQYFGPGTRLLVL.